These 10 T cell receptor beta chains were all obtained from the same sample, sequenced in a study of shared clonotypes between healthy human individuals. Here immunoSEQ multiplex PCR was the method, and the copy in TCRdb shows in-frame clones only, minus some. The data hold 100,000 to 120,000 clones, with approximately 70% observed a single time. The sequenced sample was memory CD8+ T cells sorted from blood. Subset described: CD45RO+ cells pooled with CCR7-negative TemRA cells. The receptors stem from a woman in her 30s in good health.

This clone has ten or more counts. This chain's CDR3 is CASSPGGFYGYTF. The CDR3, as DNA: TGTGCCAGCAGCCCCGGTGGCTTCTATGGCTACACCTTC. The rearrangement links TRBV7-9 to TRBJ1-2; unclear D gene. V lost 5 bases to trimming and J lost 4 bases, with 11 bases between them. CDR3 length: 13 residues. The germline CDR1 and CDR2 sequences are SEHNR and FQNEAQ (reference sequence). Looking up the rest from reference TRBV7-9 and TRBJ1-2 gives the full variable domain: DTGVSQNPRHKITKRGQNVTFRCDPISEHNRLYWYRQTLGQGPEFLTYFQNEAQLEKSRLLSDRFSAERPKGSFSTLEIQRTEQGDSAMYLCASSPGGFYGYTFGSGTRLTVV.

This rearrangement joins TRBV10-2 to TRBJ2-5; 8 bases agree with TRBD1. CDR1 and CDR2 from the germline V gene are WSHSY and SAAADI. CDR3 length: 14 amino acids. After removal of 1 base from V and 5 bases from J, the junction contained 3 bases not matched to a gene. The CDR3 coding sequence is TGCGCCAGCAGTGAGTTGGACAGGGAGGAGACCCAGTACTTC. Translation: CASSELDREETQYF.

The CDR3 here is CATSRIDGTSYEQYF. For the CDR3, the DNA is TGTGCCACCAGCAGAATCGACGGGACTAGCTACGAGCAGTACTTC. The chain has TRBV15 and TRBJ2-7; 8 nucleotides agree with TRBD2. Germline V gives CDR1 LNHNV, CDR2 YYDKDF (reference sequence). The V gene end was trimmed by 2 bases and the J gene end by 3 bases; junction bases not matched to a gene: 6. The CDR3 totals 15 residues.

This chain uses TRBV2 with TRBJ2-7; unclear D gene. Trimming removed 6 bases at V and 6 bases at J, with 0 bases between. Germline V gives CDR1 SNHLY, CDR2 FYNNEI. The CDR3 extends over 8 amino acids. The CDR3 loop reads CASSEQYF. The CDR3 DNA is TGTGCCAGCAGCGAGCAGTACTTC.

The chain couples TRBV13 to TRBJ2-7, with D perhaps given as TRBD1 or TRBD2 (7 bases each). CDR3 length equals 15 residues. The ends were cut back, 5 bases at V and 4 bases at J, with 18 bases in the middle. The germline V gene has CDR1 PRHDT and CDR2 FYEKMQ (reference sequence). The CDR3 DNA reads TGTGCCAGCAGCATCAGGGAGGGACAGCCTTACGAGCAGTACTTC. Protein product: CASSIREGQPYEQYF.

The rearrangement links TRBV29-1 to TRBJ1-5; 9 nucleotides match TRBD1. Germline lookup yields CDR1 SQVTM and CDR2 ANQGSEA. Trimming took 5 bases from V and 3 from J; bases not matched to a gene: 5. The CDR3 runs 14 residues. In nucleotides, the CDR3 is TGCAGCGTTATACAGGGGGCTATCAATCAGCCCCAGCATTTT. Translation gives CSVIQGAINQPQHF.

The gene calls are TRBV27 and TRBJ2-1; no clear D gene. The ends were cut back, 0 bases at V and 7 bases at J, with 7 bases in the middle. Germline V lookup: CDR1 MNHEY, CDR2 SMNVEV (reference sequence). This CDR3 is built from 13 residues. The CDR3 DNA reads as TGTGCCAGCAGTTTATCGCCCATGAATGAGCAGTTCTTC. Protein: CASSLSPMNEQFF.

The chain uses TRBV21-1 and TRBJ2-3. TRBV21-1 is marked as a pseudogene. CDR3 size: 15 residues. The CDR3 spells CASSKGEPRTDTQYF. For the CDR3, the DNA is TGTGCCAGCAGCAAAGGGGAACCTCGAACTGATACGCAGTATTTT.

The chain combines TRBV4-2 with TRBJ2-7, with D perhaps matching TRBD2 (6 bases). CDR3 length: 16 residues. V dropped 6 bases and J dropped 0 bases, with 18 bases sitting between them. CDR1 and CDR2 from the germline V gene are LGHNA and YNFKEQ. The CDR3 reads CASSPLEGAYSYEQYF. Written as DNA, the CDR3 is TGTGCCAGCAGTCCCCTGGAGGGCGCCTACTCCTACGAGCAGTACTTC.

Only a few counts were recorded for this clone. The chain links TRBV6-1 to TRBJ1-1, with D maybe TRBD1 (5 bases). Germline lookup yields CDR1 MNHNS and CDR2 SASEGT. Trimming cost V 2 bases and J 6 bases, with 16 bases left between them. This CDR3 is 15 amino acids long. CDR3 nucleotides: TGTGCCAGCAGTGAATCGGACACCTCATACGCTGAAGCTTTCTTT. Translating it yields CASSESDTSYAEAFF.